What follows describes a single T cell receptor beta chain. The data are from a study of blood T cell repertoires in COVID-19. Study background: Specimens from acute and convalescent COVID-19 originated in the United States, Italy and Spain. T cells, B-cell-depleted T cells, or PBMCs supplied cDNA or gDNA.

TCRdb keeps only in-frame clones here, not all; method: immunoSEQ multiplex PCR. The sample yields fewer than 300,000 clones, 80% to 95% seen once. Germline CDR1 reads SGHTA; CDR2 reads FQGNSA. Trimming cost V 5 bases and J 0 bases, with 14 bases left between them. The CDR3 extends over 16 amino acids. The sequence was collected from a woman aged 30 to 39 who had recovered from COVID-19. This rearrangement joins TRBV7-2 to TRBJ1-3, with D perhaps TRBD1 (6 bases). Sample: PBMCs or T cells enriched from blood (not recorded which). CDR3 amino acids: CASSLRQDRSGNTIYF. As DNA, the CDR3 is TGTGCCAGCAGCCTCCGACAGGACCGCTCTGGAAACACCATATATTTT.